These T cell receptor beta chains were read from a single sample in a study of blood T cell repertoires in COVID-19. The table came from immunoSEQ multiplex PCR; TCRdb's copy has only in-frame clones and leaves some out. The table has about 180,000 clones, 89% seen once. The sequenced sample was PBMCs or T cells enriched from blood (not recorded which). The receptor set was obtained from a woman aged 40 to 49 with acute COVID-19. Each CDR3 is given without its conserved first and last residue.

TRBV19	TRBJ1-1	ASSIRQGTEAF
TRBV5-1	TRBJ2-7	ASSLLGTGSYEQY
TRBV9	TRBJ2-7	ASSVQGARGEQY
TRBV6-1	TRBJ1-5	ASSEQGFGNQPQH
TRBV7-9	TRBJ2-7	ASSPPGRGAEQY
TRBV10-3	TRBJ2-5	AISEPGGLAGRETQY
TRBV7-2	TRBJ1-2	ASSLDGARGYNYGYT
TRBV6-5	TRBJ2-7	ASRRGGQGVEQY
TRBV6-2/TRBV6-3	TRBJ2-1	ASSYPLAGAAPNEQF
TRBV3-1/TRBV3-2	TRBJ2-1	ASSQSSGSDEQF
TRBV6-5	TRBJ2-1	ASSRTSGSINEQF
TRBV28	TRBJ1-6	ASSLNEINSPLH
TRBV11-2	TRBJ2-2	ASSLVKQGTGELF
TRBV10-3	TRBJ1-2	AISEVGGRAGGDYGYT
TRBV9	TRBJ2-5	ASSADRTSGSFQETQY
TRBV29-1	TRBJ2-1	SVPAVAVNEQF
TRBV6-5	TRBJ1-6	ASASPGQGSPLH
TRBV27	TRBJ2-7	ASKASSGGYEQY
TRBV6-2/TRBV6-3	TRBJ1-2	ASSYTTKDGYT
TRBV5-1	TRBJ2-6	ASSLGVAASGANVLT
TRBV9	TRBJ2-1	ASSVERTSGRPSSYNEQF
TRBV4-1	TRBJ2-2	ASSQPRQGANTGELF